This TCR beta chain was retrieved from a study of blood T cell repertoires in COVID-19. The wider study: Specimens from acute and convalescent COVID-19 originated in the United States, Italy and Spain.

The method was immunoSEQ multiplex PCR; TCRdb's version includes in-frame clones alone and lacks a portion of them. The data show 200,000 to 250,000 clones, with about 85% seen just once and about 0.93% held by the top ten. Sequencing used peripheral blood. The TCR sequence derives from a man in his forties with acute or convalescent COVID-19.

CDR3 in amino acids: CASSLDLGARNTEAFF. DNA of the CDR3: TGCGCCAGCAGCTTGGATTTGGGGGCACGGAACACTGAAGCTTTCTTT. The chain uses TRBV5-1 and TRBJ1-1, with TRBD1 as a possible D gene (6 bases). The V end lost 0 bases, the J end lost 1 base, and 13 bases lay between the germline ends. The CDR3 spans 16 residues. CDR1 SGHRS and CDR2 YFSETQ come from the germline V gene.